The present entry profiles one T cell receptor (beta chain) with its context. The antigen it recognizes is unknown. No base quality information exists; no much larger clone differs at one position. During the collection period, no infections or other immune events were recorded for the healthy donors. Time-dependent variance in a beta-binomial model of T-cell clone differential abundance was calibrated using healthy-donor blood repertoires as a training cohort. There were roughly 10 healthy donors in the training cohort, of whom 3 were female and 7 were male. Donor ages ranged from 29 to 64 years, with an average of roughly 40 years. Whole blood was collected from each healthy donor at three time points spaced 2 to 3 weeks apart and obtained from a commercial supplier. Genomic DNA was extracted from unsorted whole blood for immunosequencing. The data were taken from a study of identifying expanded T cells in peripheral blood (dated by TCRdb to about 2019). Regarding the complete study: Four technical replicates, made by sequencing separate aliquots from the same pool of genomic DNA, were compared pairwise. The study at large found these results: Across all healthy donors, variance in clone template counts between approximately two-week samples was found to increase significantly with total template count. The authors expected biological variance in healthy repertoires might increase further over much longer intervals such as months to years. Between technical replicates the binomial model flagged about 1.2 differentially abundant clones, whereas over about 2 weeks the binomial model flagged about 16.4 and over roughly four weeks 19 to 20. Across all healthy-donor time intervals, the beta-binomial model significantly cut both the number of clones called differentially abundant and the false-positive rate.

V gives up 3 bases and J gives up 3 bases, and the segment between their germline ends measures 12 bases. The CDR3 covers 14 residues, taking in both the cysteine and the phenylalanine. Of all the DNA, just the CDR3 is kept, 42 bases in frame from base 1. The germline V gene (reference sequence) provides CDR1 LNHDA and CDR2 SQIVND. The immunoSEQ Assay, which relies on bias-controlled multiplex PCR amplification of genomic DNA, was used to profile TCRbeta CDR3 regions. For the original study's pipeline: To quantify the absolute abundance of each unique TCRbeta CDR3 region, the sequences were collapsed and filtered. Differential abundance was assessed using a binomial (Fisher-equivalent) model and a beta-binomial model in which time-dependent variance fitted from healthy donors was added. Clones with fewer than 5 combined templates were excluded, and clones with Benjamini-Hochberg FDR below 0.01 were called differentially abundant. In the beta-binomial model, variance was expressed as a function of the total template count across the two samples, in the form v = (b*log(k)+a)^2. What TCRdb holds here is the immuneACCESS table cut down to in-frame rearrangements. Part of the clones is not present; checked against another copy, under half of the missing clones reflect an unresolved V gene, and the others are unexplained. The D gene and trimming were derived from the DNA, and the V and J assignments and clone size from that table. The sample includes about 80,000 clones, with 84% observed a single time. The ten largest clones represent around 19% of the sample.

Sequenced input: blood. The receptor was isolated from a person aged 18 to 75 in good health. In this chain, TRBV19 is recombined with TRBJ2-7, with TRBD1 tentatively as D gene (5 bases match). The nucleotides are TGTGCCAGTAGTATGGTGGGGCCCAGCTACGAGCAGTACTTC. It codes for CASSMVGPSYEQYF.